A selection of T cell receptor beta chains follows, all from one sample in a study of cytomegalovirus exposure and HLA in healthy donors. TCRdb's table, derived via immunoSEQ multiplex PCR, lists solely in-frame clones and lacks some. Seen here are about 110,000 clones, 60% to 85% observed once, and the top ten hold over 4%. Input material: PBMCs. Receptor source: a female donor in good health and CMV-seropositive. Each CDR3 is given with its conserved first and last residue. Size is stated for part of the rows, as once, few or many counts, or as a class when the clone is expanded.

v_call	cdr3_length	j_call	clone_size	cdr3_aa
TRBV29-1	12	TRBJ2-3	.	CSVERATDTQYF
TRBV10-1	15	TRBJ2-2	.	CASSERRGRSGELFF
TRBV7-2	13	TRBJ2-1	.	CASSRYQGGEQFF
TRBV18	16	TRBJ2-7	.	CASSPQGTGALREQYF
TRBV7-6	16	TRBJ2-2	.	CASSLGQGQSTGELFF
TRBV29-1	18	TRBJ2-7	.	CSVEGAGGAWNRRSEQYF
TRBV28	13	TRBJ1-2	.	CASSLGGNYGYTF
TRBV19	14	TRBJ1-5	.	CASTGGFSNQPQHF
TRBV9	15	TRBJ2-7	.	CASSVDQGAPYEQYF
TRBV7-9	11	TRBJ2-3	.	CASVAGGTQYF
TRBV4-1	16	TRBJ2-1	.	CASSQEGTVSYNEQFF
TRBV7-8	16	TRBJ2-2	few	CASSLARDLYTGELFF
TRBV2	15	TRBJ1-1	.	CASSESGPRNTEAFF
TRBV29-1	12	TRBJ1-2	.	CSVGGTSGGYTF
TRBV9	14	TRBJ1-1	.	CASSAQTGVTEAFF
TRBV30	13	TRBJ1-6	.	CAWAVGVRSPLHF
TRBV7-6	13	TRBJ2-5	.	CASSTGHKETQYF
TRBV5-5	14	TRBJ2-7	.	CASSLAGGIDEQYF
TRBV4-2	15	TRBJ2-5	once	CASSQAGQGEETQYF
TRBV9	14	TRBJ1-6	.	CASSVDGGNSPLHF
TRBV19	16	TRBJ2-5	.	CASSIKGAAGGETQYF
TRBV5-5	15	TRBJ2-5	.	CASSRDSFSEETQYF
TRBV18	17	TRBJ1-4	.	CASSPWGGEATNEKLFF
TRBV6-1	14	TRBJ1-5	.	CAGQVSGGNQLQHF
TRBV10-2	14	TRBJ1-5	.	CASKDTGGNQPQHF